This T cell receptor (beta chain) was recovered during a study of blood T cell repertoires in COVID-19. The germline V gene has CDR1 MNHEY and CDR2 SVGAGI. The CDR3 extends over 14 amino acids. Trimming took 1 base from V and 5 from J, leaving 6 bases between them. The count of this clone is one. Donors were grouped by their self-reported clinical history. Two negative PCRs, clearance, or symptom resolution had been documented for recovered Cohort 3 donors. The assay was immunoSEQ multiplex PCR, and TCRdb's table has in-frame clones only and misses some. The sample contains 250,000 to 350,000 clones, less than 85% of which appear only once.

This chain connects TRBV6-5 to TRBJ1-6; no clear D gene. The clonotype was recovered from a woman aged 45-65 years who had recovered from COVID-19. The source material was PBMCs or T cells enriched from blood (not recorded which). Written as DNA, the CDR3 is TGTGCCAGCAGTTACTACAGTAATAATTCACCCCTCCACTTT. The encoded protein is CASSYYSNNSPLHF.